This note documents a single T cell receptor beta chain sequence. The antigen is unknown. Trimming cost V 2 bases and J 6 bases; bases outside gene matches: 7. The CDR3 totals 16 residues. Germline-derived CDR1 and CDR2 are MNHNS and SASEGT. This sample is drawn from a study of OX40 agonist ivuxolimab in advanced cancers. Study background: Males comprised approximately 84% of the group, whose mean age was roughly 64 years (range roughly 23 to 90).

Patients with autoimmune history or systemic immunosuppression were excluded. The study, taken as a whole, reports: Individuals who were partial responders at 0.1-3.0 mg/kg had clonal expansion that ranked among the lowest. Dose levels from 0.1 to 3.0 mg/kg saw CD4+ and CD8+ blood T cells expand clonally by week 6.

Sequenced by immunoSEQ multiplex PCR; TCRdb stores in-frame clones only, minus some. The sample shows 51,000 or so clones, approximately 79% of them seen only once. The sequencing here drew on CD4+ or CD8+ T cells sorted from blood, taken in a trial of the OX40 agonist ivuxolimab. This chain uses TRBV6-1 with TRBJ1-6; 7 nucleotides line up with TRBD1. The sequence came from an adult with an advanced solid tumor such as melanoma, head and neck, liver or kidney cancer. The DNA for the CDR3 is TGTGCCAGCAGTGAAAGGAGGGGGCGCGGTAATTCACCCCTCCACTTT. Its translation is CASSERRGRGNSPLHF.